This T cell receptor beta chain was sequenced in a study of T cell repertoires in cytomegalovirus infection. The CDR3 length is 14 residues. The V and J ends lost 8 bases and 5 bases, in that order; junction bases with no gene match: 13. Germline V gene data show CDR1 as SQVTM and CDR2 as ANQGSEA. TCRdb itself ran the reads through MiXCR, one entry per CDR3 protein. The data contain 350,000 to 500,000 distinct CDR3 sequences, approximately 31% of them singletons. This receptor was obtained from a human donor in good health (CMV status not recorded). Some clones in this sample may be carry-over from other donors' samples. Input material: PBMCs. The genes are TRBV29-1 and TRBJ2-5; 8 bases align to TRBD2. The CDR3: CSLLGAGVDETQYF. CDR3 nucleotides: TGCAGCCTCCTAGGAGCGGGGGTCGATGAGACCCAGTACTTC.